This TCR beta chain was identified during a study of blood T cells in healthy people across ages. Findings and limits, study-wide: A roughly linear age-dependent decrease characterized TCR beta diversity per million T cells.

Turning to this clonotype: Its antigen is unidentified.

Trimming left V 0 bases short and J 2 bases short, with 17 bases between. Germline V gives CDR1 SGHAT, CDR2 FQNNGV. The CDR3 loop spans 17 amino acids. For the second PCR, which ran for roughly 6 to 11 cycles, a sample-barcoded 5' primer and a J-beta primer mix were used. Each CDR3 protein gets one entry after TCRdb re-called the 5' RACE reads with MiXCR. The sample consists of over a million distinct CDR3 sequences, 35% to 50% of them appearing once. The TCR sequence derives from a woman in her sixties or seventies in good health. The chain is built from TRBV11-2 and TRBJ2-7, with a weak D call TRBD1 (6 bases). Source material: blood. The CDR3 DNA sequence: TGTGCCAGCAGCTTAGACCCGCCCCAGGGGTACCCCTACGAGCAGTACTTC. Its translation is CASSLDPPQGYPYEQYF.